Listed below are T cell receptor beta chains from one sample, sequenced in a study of early stage breast cancer tumors. Assay: immunoSEQ multiplex PCR; the TCRdb copy retains only in-frame clones and omits some. The table has about 25,000 clones, about 67% seen once. The specimen sequenced was breast tumor tissue. The source of these receptors is a person in their sixties with breast cancer. Each CDR3 is given with its conserved first and last residue. Each record gives: J gene, V gene, clone size, CDR3 length, D gene, CDR3 DNA, CDR3 protein. A D gene is named only where the DNA matches it firmly. Some rows have no size entry. The others give once, few or many, or a class for an expanded clone.

j_call: TRBJ1-2
v_call: TRBV5-4
clone_size: few
cdr3_length: 13
d_call: NA
cdr3_nt: TGTGCCAGCAGCTTAAGGACAGCTGCTGGCTACACCTTC
cdr3_aa: CASSLRTAAGYTF

j_call: TRBJ2-2
v_call: TRBV11-3
clone_size: NA
cdr3_length: 14
d_call: TRBD2
cdr3_nt: TGTGCCAGCAGCCCAGGACTAGTCGGCGGGGAGCTGTTTTTT
cdr3_aa: CASSPGLVGGELFF

j_call: TRBJ2-5
v_call: TRBV5-6
clone_size: NA
cdr3_length: 16
d_call: TRBD1
cdr3_nt: TGTGCCAGCAGCTTGGCCGGGACAGAAGGAATAGAGACCCAGTACTTC
cdr3_aa: CASSLAGTEGIETQYF

j_call: TRBJ1-1
v_call: TRBV9
clone_size: NA
cdr3_length: 15
d_call: NA
cdr3_nt: TGTGCCAGCAGCCCCCGACAGACAATGAACACTGAAGCTTTCTTT
cdr3_aa: CASSPRQTMNTEAFF

j_call: TRBJ2-2
v_call: TRBV7-3
clone_size: once
cdr3_length: 13
d_call: NA
cdr3_nt: TGTGCCAGCAGCGTACAGGTTACCGGGGAGCTGTTTTTT
cdr3_aa: CASSVQVTGELFF

j_call: TRBJ2-2
v_call: TRBV7-3
clone_size: few
cdr3_length: 15
d_call: NA
cdr3_nt: TGTGCCAGCAGCCGCGGCACCTTGGGCACCGGGGAGCTGTTTTTT
cdr3_aa: CASSRGTLGTGELFF

j_call: TRBJ2-1
v_call: TRBV19
clone_size: NA
cdr3_length: 11
d_call: NA
cdr3_nt: TGTGCCAGTAGTATGCTTGGCGAGCAGTTCTTC
cdr3_aa: CASSMLGEQFF

j_call: TRBJ2-2
v_call: TRBV5-4
clone_size: few
cdr3_length: 13
d_call: NA
cdr3_nt: TGTGCCAGCAGCTTGGGTGGGGGCCAGGAGCTGTTTTTT
cdr3_aa: CASSLGGGQELFF

j_call: TRBJ2-5
v_call: TRBV5-1
clone_size: once
cdr3_length: 13
d_call: NA
cdr3_nt: TGCGCCAGCAGCCCCGGACCAGCGGGGACCCAGTACTTC
cdr3_aa: CASSPGPAGTQYF

j_call: TRBJ2-5
v_call: TRBV10-3
clone_size: NA
cdr3_length: 14
d_call: TRBD1
cdr3_nt: TGTGCCATCAGTGAATTGACAGGGAGCGAGACCCAGTACTTC
cdr3_aa: CAISELTGSETQYF

j_call: TRBJ2-2
v_call: TRBV29-1
clone_size: NA
cdr3_length: 11
d_call: NA
cdr3_nt: TGCAGCGTCCACAGGGCCGGGGAGCTGTTTTTT
cdr3_aa: CSVHRAGELFF

j_call: TRBJ2-7
v_call: TRBV6-1
clone_size: NA
cdr3_length: 14
d_call: NA
cdr3_nt: TGTGCCAGCAGCTATGGAACGGCGGCCTACGAGCAGTACTTC
cdr3_aa: CASSYGTAAYEQYF

j_call: TRBJ2-1
v_call: TRBV4-3
clone_size: NA
cdr3_length: 20
d_call: TRBD2
cdr3_nt: TGCGCCAGCAGCCAAGATCTAGGACTAGCGGGAGACCTCCGTTTTGATGAGCAGTTCTTC
cdr3_aa: CASSQDLGLAGDLRFDEQFF

j_call: TRBJ2-3
v_call: TRBV11-3
clone_size: once
cdr3_length: 16
d_call: TRBD2
cdr3_nt: TGTGCCAGCAGCCCACGAGCGGGACCCAGGGCAGATACGCAGTATTTT
cdr3_aa: CASSPRAGPRADTQYF

j_call: TRBJ2-3
v_call: TRBV10-1
clone_size: medium-sized
cdr3_length: 13
d_call: NA
cdr3_nt: TGCGCCAGCAGTGATGTTAGCTCAGATACGCAGTATTTT
cdr3_aa: CASSDVSSDTQYF

j_call: TRBJ1-2
v_call: TRBV7-2
clone_size: NA
cdr3_length: 13
d_call: NA
cdr3_nt: TGTGCCAGCAGCTGGGCGTCGACCTATGGCTACACCTTC
cdr3_aa: CASSWASTYGYTF

j_call: TRBJ2-3
v_call: TRBV5-5
clone_size: few
cdr3_length: 16
d_call: NA
cdr3_nt: TGTGCCAGCAGCTTGGATTCGGGATCTAGCACAGATACGCAGTATTTT
cdr3_aa: CASSLDSGSSTDTQYF

j_call: TRBJ2-7
v_call: TRBV18
clone_size: NA
cdr3_length: 15
d_call: TRBD2
cdr3_nt: TGTGCCAGCTCACCAGGCCTAGCGGGAGGGTACGAGCAGTACTTC
cdr3_aa: CASSPGLAGGYEQYF

j_call: TRBJ2-3
v_call: TRBV7-2
clone_size: NA
cdr3_length: 15
d_call: NA
cdr3_nt: TGTGCCAGCAGCTTAGACGGGGGAGGCGCAGATACGCAGTATTTT
cdr3_aa: CASSLDGGGADTQYF

j_call: TRBJ1-1
v_call: TRBV6-1
clone_size: NA
cdr3_length: 14
d_call: TRBD1
cdr3_nt: TGTGCCAGCAGCGAGGAAGGGGGCGACACTGAAGCTTTCTTT
cdr3_aa: CASSEEGGDTEAFF

j_call: TRBJ2-7
v_call: TRBV4-3
clone_size: NA
cdr3_length: 14
d_call: NA
cdr3_nt: TGCGCCAGCAGCCAAGGACACGGAGGGTACGAGCAGTACTTC
cdr3_aa: CASSQGHGGYEQYF

j_call: TRBJ2-5
v_call: TRBV5-1
clone_size: NA
cdr3_length: 15
d_call: TRBD2
cdr3_nt: TGCGCCAGCAGCCCAGCGGGAGGGCCGGGGGAGACCCAGTACTTC
cdr3_aa: CASSPAGGPGETQYF

j_call: TRBJ2-7
v_call: TRBV5-1
clone_size: NA
cdr3_length: 16
d_call: TRBD2
cdr3_nt: TGCGCCAGCAGCTTAGGACTAGCGGGAGGATCCACCGAGCAGTACTTC
cdr3_aa: CASSLGLAGGSTEQYF

j_call: TRBJ2-5
v_call: TRBV27
clone_size: NA
cdr3_length: 15
d_call: TRBD2
cdr3_nt: TGTGCAAGCAGTTTCAGACTAGCGCTACAAGAGACCCAGTACTTC
cdr3_aa: CASSFRLALQETQYF

j_call: TRBJ1-1
v_call: TRBV6-1
clone_size: NA
cdr3_length: 13
d_call: TRBD1
cdr3_nt: TGTGCCAGCAGTGGCACAGGGGACACTGAAGCTTTCTTT
cdr3_aa: CASSGTGDTEAFF

j_call: TRBJ2-3
v_call: TRBV11-2
clone_size: NA
cdr3_length: 16
d_call: TRBD2
cdr3_nt: TGTGCCAGCAGGTTAACCGGGACTAGGGGTGGGGATACGCAGTATTTT
cdr3_aa: CASRLTGTRGGDTQYF

j_call: TRBJ1-3
v_call: TRBV5-6
clone_size: NA
cdr3_length: 19
d_call: TRBD1
cdr3_nt: TGTGCCAGCAGTTACCCCGCACGCGGGACAGGGTCTTTAGGAAACACCATATATTTT
cdr3_aa: CASSYPARGTGSLGNTIYF

j_call: TRBJ1-5
v_call: TRBV2
clone_size: medium-sized
cdr3_length: 15
d_call: TRBD1
cdr3_nt: TGTGCCAGCAGTGAAGCGCTAACAGTGGACAGGGCCCAGCATTTT
cdr3_aa: CASSEALTVDRAQHF

j_call: TRBJ1-4
v_call: TRBV11-2
clone_size: NA
cdr3_length: 13
d_call: NA
cdr3_nt: TGTGCCAGCAGCCCCGACGGGGATGAAAAACTGTTTTTT
cdr3_aa: CASSPDGDEKLFF

j_call: TRBJ2-3
v_call: TRBV5-6
clone_size: NA
cdr3_length: 15
d_call: TRBD2
cdr3_nt: TGTGCCAGCAGTTTTAGGACTAGCGGGAGGGATACGCAGTATTTT
cdr3_aa: CASSFRTSGRDTQYF

j_call: TRBJ1-2
v_call: TRBV27
clone_size: NA
cdr3_length: 18
d_call: NA
cdr3_nt: TGTGCCAGCAGTTTTGTTGGCGGTTTCTCGGCCCGTAACTATGGCTACACCTTC
cdr3_aa: CASSFVGGFSARNYGYTF

j_call: TRBJ2-2
v_call: TRBV5-4
clone_size: NA
cdr3_length: 15
d_call: NA
cdr3_nt: TGTGCCAGCAGCTTCGACAGACCTAACACCGGGGAGCTGTTTTTT
cdr3_aa: CASSFDRPNTGELFF

j_call: TRBJ1-1
v_call: TRBV6-1
clone_size: NA
cdr3_length: 14
d_call: TRBD1
cdr3_nt: TGTGCCAGCAGTGAATCAGGGACAGGCTTTGAAGCTTTCTTT
cdr3_aa: CASSESGTGFEAFF

j_call: TRBJ2-3
v_call: TRBV13
clone_size: NA
cdr3_length: 16
d_call: TRBD2
cdr3_nt: TGTGCCAGCAGTTCCCCGGGACTAGCGGGAGGAGATACGCAGTATTTT
cdr3_aa: CASSSPGLAGGDTQYF

j_call: TRBJ1-2
v_call: TRBV11-3
clone_size: NA
cdr3_length: 13
d_call: TRBD1
cdr3_nt: TGTGCCAGCAGCTTCTGGACAGGGCGTGGCTACACCTTC
cdr3_aa: CASSFWTGRGYTF

j_call: TRBJ2-3
v_call: TRBV9
clone_size: NA
cdr3_length: 14
d_call: NA
cdr3_nt: TGTGCCAGCAGCGGAACTAGTAGTACAGATACGCAGTATTTT
cdr3_aa: CASSGTSSTDTQYF

j_call: TRBJ2-7
v_call: TRBV7-9
clone_size: medium-sized
cdr3_length: 16
d_call: TRBD2
cdr3_nt: TGTGCCAGCAGCTCCTACCTGGGACTAGCGGGAGACGAGCAGTACTTC
cdr3_aa: CASSSYLGLAGDEQYF

j_call: TRBJ2-1
v_call: TRBV27
clone_size: NA
cdr3_length: 14
d_call: NA
cdr3_nt: TGTGCCAGCAGTTGGGGAGATTCCTACAATGAGCAGTTCTTC
cdr3_aa: CASSWGDSYNEQFF

j_call: TRBJ1-1
v_call: TRBV15
clone_size: NA
cdr3_length: 13
d_call: NA
cdr3_nt: TGTGCCACCAGCAGAGAGGGGGGGACTGAAGCTTTCTTT
cdr3_aa: CATSREGGTEAFF

j_call: TRBJ2-7
v_call: TRBV5-1
clone_size: NA
cdr3_length: 13
d_call: TRBD1
cdr3_nt: TGCGCCAGCAGCCTCCGGGACAGCTACGAGCAGTACTTC
cdr3_aa: CASSLRDSYEQYF

j_call: TRBJ2-1
v_call: TRBV5-6
clone_size: NA
cdr3_length: 13
d_call: NA
cdr3_nt: TGTGCCAGCAACACGTACCATTTAAATGAGCAGTTCTTC
cdr3_aa: CASNTYHLNEQFF

j_call: TRBJ1-5
v_call: TRBV10-2
clone_size: many
cdr3_length: 13
d_call: NA
cdr3_nt: TGCGCCAGCACCGGACAGTTCAATCAGCCCCAGCATTTT
cdr3_aa: CASTGQFNQPQHF

j_call: TRBJ2-2
v_call: TRBV10-3
clone_size: NA
cdr3_length: 16
d_call: TRBD2
cdr3_nt: TGTGCCATCAGTGTCCTAGCGGGAGCGGGCTCCGGGGAGCTGTTTTTT
cdr3_aa: CAISVLAGAGSGELFF

j_call: TRBJ2-1
v_call: TRBV19
clone_size: NA
cdr3_length: 17
d_call: TRBD1
cdr3_nt: TGTGCCAGTAGTGTCCGACCACGGGACAGGGTGTTCAATGAGCAGTTCTTC
cdr3_aa: CASSVRPRDRVFNEQFF

j_call: TRBJ1-2
v_call: TRBV18
clone_size: NA
cdr3_length: 14
d_call: TRBD1
cdr3_nt: TGTGCCAGCTCAGAGACAACGGGACAGGGGTTTGACACCTTC
cdr3_aa: CASSETTGQGFDTF

j_call: TRBJ2-1
v_call: TRBV5-1
clone_size: NA
cdr3_length: 15
d_call: NA
cdr3_nt: TGCGCCAGCAGCTCGGACAAGAGGTCCTACAATGAGCAGTTCTTC
cdr3_aa: CASSSDKRSYNEQFF

j_call: TRBJ2-3
v_call: TRBV5-4
clone_size: NA
cdr3_length: 14
d_call: NA
cdr3_nt: TGTGCCAGCAGCCACCAGGTGTGGACAGATACGCAGTATTTT
cdr3_aa: CASSHQVWTDTQYF

j_call: TRBJ2-7
v_call: TRBV9
clone_size: NA
cdr3_length: 15
d_call: TRBD1
cdr3_nt: TGTGCCAGCAGCGTAGCCGGGACAGGGGAATACGAGCAGTACTTC
cdr3_aa: CASSVAGTGEYEQYF

j_call: TRBJ1-1
v_call: TRBV6-6
clone_size: NA
cdr3_length: 10
d_call: NA
cdr3_nt: TGTGCCAGCCTAGCGGTTGAAGCTTTCTTT
cdr3_aa: CASLAVEAFF

j_call: TRBJ2-7
v_call: TRBV5-1
clone_size: NA
cdr3_length: 16
d_call: TRBD1
cdr3_nt: TGCGCCAGCAGCCCCGGGACAGGGGCCGTCTCCTACGAGCAGTACTTC
cdr3_aa: CASSPGTGAVSYEQYF